The 8 T cell receptor beta chains below were found in one sample sequenced in a study of T-cell reconstitution after alpha-beta-depleted transplantation in children. Unique molecular identifiers were incorporated during preparation of the TCRbeta library. TCRdb itself ran the PCR reads through MiXCR, one entry per CDR3 protein. The table records approximately 210,000 distinct CDR3 sequences, roughly 18% of them present only once. This specimen was PBMCs, mostly from graft donor cells, taken 360 days after TCRalphabeta/CD19-depleted stem cell transplant. The receptors were gathered from a male patient between 2 and 15 years old who had a stem cell transplant for acute lymphoblastic leukemia, so the T cells may come from the graft donor.

The CDR3 region has the DNA TGTGCCACCAGCAAAGGGGGAGTTATGAACACTGAAGCTTTCTTT. Residues: CATSKGGVMNTEAFF. The V call is TRBV15, the J call TRBJ1-1; tentatively, D is TRBD1 (6 bases). The CDR3 length is 15 residues. Trimming pared 4 bases from V and 0 bases from J, leaving 12 bases between. From germline, CDR1 is LNHNV and CDR2 YYDKDF (reference sequence).

The V gene is TRBV5-5, the J gene TRBJ2-1; 11 bases line up with TRBD2. The CDR3 is 15 residues long. CDR1 is SGHKS and CDR2 is YYEKEE in the germline V gene (reference sequence). The junction had 6 bases not matched to a gene; V was cut back by 6 bases and J by 4 bases. The CDR3 nucleotides are TGTGCCAGCATAGGTAGACTAGCGGGGTACAATGAGCAGTTCTTC. As protein: CASIGRLAGYNEQFF.

The chain joins TRBV7-2 to TRBJ1-2, with TRBD1 identical over 7 bases. In germline, CDR1 is SGHTA, CDR2 FQGNSA. The V and J ends lost 0 bases and 3 bases, in that order; junction bases with no gene match: 1. CDR3 length: 14 amino acids. The DNA for the CDR3 is TGTGCCAGCAGCTTAGCAGGGACAGACTATGGCTACACCTTC. It encodes CASSLAGTDYGYTF.

The genes are TRBV24-1 and TRBJ2-2, with D tentatively TRBD2 (6 bases). Trimming cost V 5 bases and J 8 bases, with 14 bases left between them. CDR3 length equals 14 residues. CDR1 is KGHDR and CDR2 is SFDVKD in the germline V gene. In DNA form, the CDR3 reads TGTGCCACCAGTGGCCCGACTAGTCGGGGGGAGCTGTTTTTT. Translating gives CATSGPTSRGELFF.

This clonotype was observed a few times. DNA of the CDR3: TGTGCCACCAGCACCCGAGACCGACGAGAGATTCAGTACTTC. Amino acid sequence: CATSTRDRREIQYF. The rearrangement joins TRBV15 to TRBJ2-4; D remains ambiguous. This CDR3 spans 14 amino acids. CDR1 and CDR2 (germline): LNHNV, YYDKDF (reference sequence). Trimming cost V 4 bases and J 10 bases, with 17 bases left between them.

This chain links TRBV11-2 with TRBJ2-3; D possibly matches TRBD1 or TRBD2 (5 bases each). Germline V gene lookup returns CDR1 SGHAT and CDR2 FQNNGV. The V end was cut by 1 base, the J end by 1 base, with 9 bases between. The CDR3 consists of 15 residues. CDR3 DNA: TGTGCCAGCAGCTTAGTAGGGGACCGCACAGATACGCAGTATTTT. Encoded protein: CASSLVGDRTDTQYF.

Only a few counts were recorded for this clonotype. The gene calls are TRBV7-8 and TRBJ2-1; 9 bases line up with TRBD1. The CDR3 has 15 residues. With V trimmed by 4 bases and J by 9 bases, 10 bases remained unmatched. Germline V gene sequence: CDR1 SGHVS, CDR2 FQNEAQ. As DNA, the CDR3 is TGTGCCAGCAGCTCCGCCGGGACAGGGATGCGTGAGCAGTTCTTC. It specifies CASSSAGTGMREQFF.

This clonotype was seen a handful of times. The chain carries TRBV12-3 or TRBV12-4 and TRBJ2-2; 8 bases are shared with TRBD1. This CDR3 is 16 amino acids long. Losses at the gene ends were 6 bases for V and 0 bases for J; bases not matched to a gene: 6. CDR3 nucleotide sequence: TGTGCCAGCAGGAGACAGGGGCGCTCGAACACCGGGGAGCTGTTTTTT. It encodes CASRRQGRSNTGELFF.